These 19 T cell receptor beta chains came from one sample sequenced in a study of blood T cell repertoires in COVID-19. The protocol was immunoSEQ multiplex PCR, while the TCRdb copy is restricted to in-frame clones and leaves out a portion. The profile shows around 200,000 clones, around 86% of them singletons. The sequencing sample was made of peripheral blood. These receptors were taken from a man in his forties or fifties with acute or convalescent COVID-19.

The chain joins TRBV7-8 to TRBJ1-4; 12 bases are shared with TRBD1. This CDR3 is built from 18 residues. V gave up 4 bases and J gave up 0 bases; unmatched junction bases: 6. Looked up from germline, CDR1 is SGHVS and CDR2 is FQNEAQ. The CDR3 protein is CASSSGQGATATNEKLFF. The CDR3 DNA reads TGTGCCAGCAGCTCGGGACAGGGGGCTACTGCAACTAATGAAAAACTGTTTTTT.

This CDR3 reads CASSPNRGQPQHF. The CDR3 DNA reads TGTGCCAGCAGCCCAAACAGGGGCCAGCCCCAGCATTTT. The V and J genes are TRBV7-3 and TRBJ1-5, with TRBD1 matching 7 bases. This CDR3 spans 13 amino acids. With V trimmed by 5 bases and J by 7 bases, 5 bases remained unmatched. From germline, CDR1 is SGHTA and CDR2 FQGTGA.

The chain uses TRBV7-3 and TRBJ2-2; D unresolved. Germline V gene sequence: CDR1 SGHTA, CDR2 FQGTGA. V gave up 1 base and J gave up 0 bases, with 9 bases separating them. The CDR3 sequence is 16 residues long. CDR3 residues: CASSLRATSNTGELFF. In DNA form, the CDR3 reads TGTGCCAGCAGCTTAAGGGCTACCTCGAACACCGGGGAGCTGTTTTTT.

This clone showed up just once. The J gene is TRBJ2-4, the V gene TRBV5-6, with D possibly TRBD1 on 5 matching bases. CDR3 length: 16 residues. The V and J ends lost 4 bases and 6 bases respectively, with 20 bases between them. Germline CDR1 SGHDT, CDR2 YYEEEE. CDR3 nucleotide sequence: TGTGCCAGCAGCCTCAGGCCAGGGCCGCCCAGAAACATTCAGTACTTC. Its protein product is CASSLRPGPPRNIQYF.

This chain connects TRBV2 to TRBJ1-1; D is perhaps TRBD1 (6 bases). The CDR3 extends over 13 amino acids. V was shortened by 0 bases and J by 11 bases, with 13 bases between the two germline ends. Looked up from germline, CDR1 is SNHLY and CDR2 is FYNNEI. CDR3: CASSEAQAQGAFF. DNA of the CDR3: TGTGCCAGCAGTGAAGCGCAGGCCCAGGGGGCTTTCTTT.

The chain joins TRBV11-2 to TRBJ2-1; a weak D match, TRBD2 (6 bases). The CDR3 extends over 16 amino acids. The germline V gene encodes CDR1 SGHAT and CDR2 FQNNGV. The V gene lost 5 bases and the J gene lost 0 bases, with 14 bases spanning the gap. Written as DNA, the CDR3 is TGTGCCAGCAGCCATGGGGGACTTAGCTCCTACAATGAGCAGTTCTTC. Translation gives CASSHGGLSSYNEQFF.

This chain links TRBV6-2 or TRBV6-3 with TRBJ2-7; D gene ambiguous. Trimming took 0 bases from V and 6 from J, leaving 12 bases between them. This CDR3 has 14 residues. From germline, CDR1 is MNHEY and CDR2 SVGEGT. CDR3 sequence reads: CASSYSSRSPEQYF. As DNA, the CDR3 is TGTGCCAGCAGTTACTCGTCCCGGTCTCCCGAGCAGTACTTC.

The chain employs TRBV3-1 (or the pseudogene TRBV3-2) and TRBJ2-1, with 15 bases lining up with TRBD2. The CDR3 runs 17 residues. Germline trimming cut 0 bases from V and 8 bases from J; bases unmatched to any gene: 5. The germline gives CDR1 LGHDT, CDR2 YNNKEL (reference sequence). In nucleotides, the CDR3 is TGTGCCAGCAGCCAAGAAGGACTAGCGGGGGGGACGGATGAGCAGTTCTTC. Translating gives CASSQEGLAGGTDEQFF.

The chain employs TRBV6-7 and TRBJ2-5, with TRBD2 matching over 13 bases. TRBV6-7 is given ORF status, its function remaining uncertain. The V segment lost 5 bases and the J segment 2 bases; nucleotides outside the gene matches: 11. The CDR3 spans 18 residues. The chain's CDR3 is CASSNDGLAGERQETQYF. DNA of the CDR3: TGTGCCAGCAGTAACGATGGACTAGCGGGGGAGCGACAAGAGACCCAGTACTTC.

The rearrangement links TRBV5-1 to TRBJ1-1, with a tentative D call TRBD1 (5 bases). V gave up 0 bases and J gave up 6 bases, with 12 bases separating them. The germline V gene has CDR1 SGHRS and CDR2 YFSETQ. CDR3 size: 14 residues. Here the CDR3 reads CASSLGRATSEAFF. CDR3 sequence (DNA): TGCGCCAGCAGCTTGGGCAGGGCCACCTCTGAAGCTTTCTTT.

The chain couples TRBV24-1 to TRBJ2-1; D is unclear. V lost 2 bases and J 7 bases, leaving 5 bases between the germline ends. CDR1 is KGHDR and CDR2 is SFDVKD in the germline V gene. The CDR3 consists of 12 residues. The CDR3 sequence: CATSDSGNEQFF. CDR3 coding DNA: TGTGCCACCAGTGATTCCGGGAATGAGCAGTTCTTC.

Comments on this clone: At the DNA level, this CDR3 is encoded by other sequences in the same sample as well. This chain uses TRBV5-1 with TRBJ1-2; D not certain. There are 14 residues in the CDR3. The V gene's germline CDR1 is SGHRS and CDR2 YFSETQ. V was trimmed by 0 bases and J by 1 base, leaving 7 bases between them. The CDR3 sequence is CASSLGTRNYGYTF. The DNA for the CDR3 is TGCGCCAGCAGCTTGGGCACGCGTAACTATGGCTACACCTTC.

This chain links TRBV1 with TRBJ1-6. TRBV1 is listed as a pseudogene. There are 15 residues in the CDR3. Here the CDR3 reads CTSSYGGEVNSPLHF. In nucleotides, the CDR3 is TGCACCAGCAGCTACGGGGGGGAGGTAAATTCACCCCTCCACTTT.

The V and J genes are TRBV19 and TRBJ2-5; 12 nucleotides match TRBD2. Germline CDR1 LNHDA, CDR2 SQIVND (reference sequence). CDR3 length: 15 amino acids. V shed 5 bases, J shed 4 bases, and the junction held 5 bases outside the gene matches. The CDR3: CASSPQTSGGETQYF. The CDR3 nucleotides read TGTGCCAGTAGTCCCCAGACTAGCGGGGGAGAGACCCAGTACTTC.

The DNA for the CDR3 is TGTGCCACCAGCAGAGACGGACTAGCGCCCCACAATGAGCAGTTCTTC. This sequence encodes CATSRDGLAPHNEQFF. The gene calls are TRBV15 and TRBJ2-1; 9 bases are shared with TRBD2. Looked up from germline, CDR1 is LNHNV and CDR2 is YYDKDF (reference sequence). J lost 5 bases, V lost 0 bases, and 5 bases had no gene match. The CDR3 runs to 16 residues.

The chain combines TRBV7-2 with TRBJ1-4; D unresolved. V shed 1 base and J shed 6 bases, with 9 bases lying between them. This CDR3 is 14 amino acids long. Germline V gene data show CDR1 as SGHTA and CDR2 as FQGNSA. The CDR3 DNA reads TGTGCCAGCAGCTTAGATCTCGGGGATGAAAAACTGTTTTTT. It specifies CASSLDLGDEKLFF.

This clone has more than one count but fewer than ten. The chain employs TRBV6-5 and TRBJ1-2; the D is unclear. The CDR3 loop spans 11 amino acids. V lost 6 bases, J lost 7 bases, and 9 bases lay in between. Germline assignment: CDR1 MNHEY and CDR2 SVGAGI. CDR3 sequence: CASSLASGYTF. The CDR3 DNA reads as TGTGCCAGCAGCCTGGCCAGTGGCTACACCTTC.

The gene calls are TRBV3-1 (or the pseudogene TRBV3-2) and TRBJ1-3; D ambiguous. The V end was cut by 4 bases, the J end by 0 bases, with 13 bases between. The CDR3 sequence is 16 residues long. From germline, CDR1 is LGHDT and CDR2 YNNKEL (reference sequence). CDR3 residues: CASSPLDLYSGNTIYF. The DNA of the CDR3 is TGTGCCAGCAGCCCCCTAGACCTGTACTCTGGAAACACCATATATTTT.

The V call is TRBV9, the J call TRBJ2-2; 8 bases are a match to TRBD1. Germline V gene sequence: CDR1 SGDLS, CDR2 YYNGEE. Trimming at V came to 3 bases and at J to 6 bases, leaving 4 bases not matched to a gene. The length of the CDR3 is 14 residues. In nucleotides, the CDR3 is TGTGCCAGCAGCGAGGGGGACAGGTCCGGGGAGCTGTTTTTT. The encoded protein is CASSEGDRSGELFF.